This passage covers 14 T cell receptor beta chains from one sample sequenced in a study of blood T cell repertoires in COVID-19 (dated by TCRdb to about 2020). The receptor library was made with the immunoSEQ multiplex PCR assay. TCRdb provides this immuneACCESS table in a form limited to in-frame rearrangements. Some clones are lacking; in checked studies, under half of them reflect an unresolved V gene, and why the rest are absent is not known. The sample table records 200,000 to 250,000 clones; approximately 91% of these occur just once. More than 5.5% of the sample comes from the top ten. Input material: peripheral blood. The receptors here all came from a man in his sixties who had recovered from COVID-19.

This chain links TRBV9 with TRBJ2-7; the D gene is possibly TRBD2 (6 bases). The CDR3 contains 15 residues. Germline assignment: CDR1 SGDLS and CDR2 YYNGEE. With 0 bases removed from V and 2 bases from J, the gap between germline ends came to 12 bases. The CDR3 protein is CASSVGVAETYEQYF. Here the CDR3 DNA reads TGTGCCAGCAGCGTAGGGGTAGCGGAGACCTACGAGCAGTACTTC.

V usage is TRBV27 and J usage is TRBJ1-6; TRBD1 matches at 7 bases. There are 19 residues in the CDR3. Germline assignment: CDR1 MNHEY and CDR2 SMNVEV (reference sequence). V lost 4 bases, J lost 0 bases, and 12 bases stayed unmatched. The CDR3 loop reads CASSWDSQNMSSYNSPLHF. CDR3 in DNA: TGTGCCAGCAGTTGGGACAGCCAAAACATGAGCTCCTATAATTCACCCCTCCACTTT.

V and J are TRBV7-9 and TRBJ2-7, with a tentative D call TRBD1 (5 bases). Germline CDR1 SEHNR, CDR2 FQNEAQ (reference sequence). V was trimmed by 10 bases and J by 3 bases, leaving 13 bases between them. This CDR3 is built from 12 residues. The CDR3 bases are TGTGCCACAGACCTAGGGGACTACGAGCAGTACTTC. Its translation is CATDLGDYEQYF.

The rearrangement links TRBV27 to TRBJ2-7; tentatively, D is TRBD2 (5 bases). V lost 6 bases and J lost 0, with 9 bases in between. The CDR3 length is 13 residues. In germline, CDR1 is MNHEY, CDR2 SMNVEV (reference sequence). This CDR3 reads CASRPGVSYEQYF. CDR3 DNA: TGTGCCAGCAGACCCGGGGTCTCCTACGAGCAGTACTTC.

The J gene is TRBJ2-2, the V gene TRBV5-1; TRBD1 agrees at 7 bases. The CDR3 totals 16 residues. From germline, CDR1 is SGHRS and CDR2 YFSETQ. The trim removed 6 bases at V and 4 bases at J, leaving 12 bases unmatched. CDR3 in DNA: TGCGCCAGCACCACGGAAGGGGCAGGGGGCACCGGGGAGCTGTTTTTT. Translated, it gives CASTTEGAGGTGELFF.

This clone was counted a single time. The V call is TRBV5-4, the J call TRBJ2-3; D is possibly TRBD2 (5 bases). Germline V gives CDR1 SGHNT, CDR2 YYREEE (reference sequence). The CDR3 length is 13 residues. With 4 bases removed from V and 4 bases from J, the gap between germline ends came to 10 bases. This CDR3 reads CASSPPAADTQYF. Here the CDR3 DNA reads TGTGCCAGCAGCCCCCCAGCGGCAGATACGCAGTATTTT.

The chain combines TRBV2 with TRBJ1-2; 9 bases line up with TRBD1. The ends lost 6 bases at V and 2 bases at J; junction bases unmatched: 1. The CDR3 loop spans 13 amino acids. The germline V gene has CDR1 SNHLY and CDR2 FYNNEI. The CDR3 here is CASRDRGNYGYTF. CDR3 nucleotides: TGTGCCAGCAGAGACAGGGGGAACTATGGCTACACCTTC.

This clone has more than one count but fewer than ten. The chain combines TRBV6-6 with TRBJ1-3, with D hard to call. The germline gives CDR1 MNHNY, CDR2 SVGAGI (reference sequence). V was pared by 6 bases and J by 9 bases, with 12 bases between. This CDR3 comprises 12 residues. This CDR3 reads CASSPLGSTIYF. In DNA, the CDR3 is TGTGCCAGCAGCCCATTGGGCTCCACCATATATTTT.

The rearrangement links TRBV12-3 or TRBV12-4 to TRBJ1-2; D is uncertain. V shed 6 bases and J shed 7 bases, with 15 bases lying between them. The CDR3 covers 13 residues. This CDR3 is CASRRGGSIGYTF. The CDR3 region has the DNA TGTGCCAGCAGGCGGGGAGGGTCGATTGGCTACACCTTC.

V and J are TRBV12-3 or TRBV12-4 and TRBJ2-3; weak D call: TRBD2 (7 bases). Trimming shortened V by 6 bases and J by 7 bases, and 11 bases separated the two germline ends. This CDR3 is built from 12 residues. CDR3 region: CASRGGANTQYF. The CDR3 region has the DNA TGTGCCAGCAGGGGGGGGGCAAATACGCAGTATTTT.

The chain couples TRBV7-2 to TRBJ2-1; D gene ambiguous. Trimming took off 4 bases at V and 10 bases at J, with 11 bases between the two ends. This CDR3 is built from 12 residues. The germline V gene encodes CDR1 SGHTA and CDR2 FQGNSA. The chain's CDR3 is CASSSDFVEQFF. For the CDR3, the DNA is TGTGCCAGCAGCTCAGACTTTGTGGAGCAGTTCTTC.

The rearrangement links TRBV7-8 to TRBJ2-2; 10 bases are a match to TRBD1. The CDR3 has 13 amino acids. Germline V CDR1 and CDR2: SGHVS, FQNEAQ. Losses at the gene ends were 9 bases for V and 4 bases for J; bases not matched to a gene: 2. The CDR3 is CARRDRGTGELFF. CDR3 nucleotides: TGTGCCAGGCGGGACAGGGGCACCGGGGAGCTGTTTTTT.

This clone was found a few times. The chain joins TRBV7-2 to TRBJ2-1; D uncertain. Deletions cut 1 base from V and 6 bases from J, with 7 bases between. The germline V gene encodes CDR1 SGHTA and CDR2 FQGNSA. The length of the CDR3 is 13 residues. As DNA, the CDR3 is TGTGCCAGCAGCTTAGTAGTATCCAATGAGCAGTTCTTC. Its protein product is CASSLVVSNEQFF.

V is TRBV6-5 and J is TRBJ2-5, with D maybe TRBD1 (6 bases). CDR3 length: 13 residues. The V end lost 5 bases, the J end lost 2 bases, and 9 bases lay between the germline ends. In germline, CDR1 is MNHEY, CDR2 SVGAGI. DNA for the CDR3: TGTGCCAGCAGTATAGGGGGACAAGAGACCCAGTACTTC. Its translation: CASSIGGQETQYF.